This paragraph reports one T cell receptor (beta chain). Its antigen is currently unknown. These data belong to a study of cytomegalovirus exposure and HLA in healthy donors. Study results and caveats: TCR clusters originating in the first cohort tended to co-occur in the 120 validation repertoires, according to a later analysis. It was reported that the classifier diagnosed cytomegalovirus status with high specificity and sensitivity in both the original and validation cohorts. Listed as cytomegalovirus-associated were over 150 TCR beta chains.

The data were produced by immunoSEQ multiplex PCR, yet TCRdb's version contains in-frame clones alone and is incomplete. The repertoire consists of around 160,000 clones, with roughly nine tenths occurring once and the leading ten covering 3% to 3.5%. The ends lost 3 bases at V and 1 base at J; junction bases unmatched: 7. Germline CDR1 and CDR2: SGDLS and YYNGEE. The CDR3 has 16 residues. The receptor was isolated from a young woman in good health and CMV-seropositive. Material for sequencing was PBMCs. The V and J genes are TRBV9 and TRBJ2-7; 10 bases agree with TRBD2. The DNA for the CDR3 is TGTGCCAGCAGCGCACGAGGGACTAGCGCTTCCTACGAGCAGTACTTC. Amino acid sequence: CASSARGTSASYEQYF.